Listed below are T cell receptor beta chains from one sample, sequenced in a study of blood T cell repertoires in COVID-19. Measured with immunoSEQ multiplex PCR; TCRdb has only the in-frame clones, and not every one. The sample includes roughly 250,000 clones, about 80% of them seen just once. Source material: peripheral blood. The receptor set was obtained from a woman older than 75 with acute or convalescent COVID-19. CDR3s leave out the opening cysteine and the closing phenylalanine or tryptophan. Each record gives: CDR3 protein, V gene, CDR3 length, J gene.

ASSRGQGPYEQY | TRBV11-1 | 12 | TRBJ2-7
ASSQGTGDRTDTQY | TRBV4-2 | 14 | TRBJ2-3
ASSPTTGGLDTQY | TRBV5-1 | 13 | TRBJ2-3
ASSGGRNTIY | TRBV9 | 10 | TRBJ1-3
ASSSQGAGYNSPLH | TRBV27 | 14 | TRBJ1-6
ASPPSRGRWNEQF | TRBV28 | 13 | TRBJ2-1
ASIPGPLNTEAF | TRBV19 | 12 | TRBJ1-1
ASSPQGTQPQH | TRBV18 | 11 | TRBJ1-5
ASSSTAGDYTQY | TRBV5-4 | 12 | TRBJ2-3
ASSPGGGAGEKLF | TRBV18 | 13 | TRBJ1-4
ASSKGGQGSTIY | TRBV21-1 | 12 | TRBJ1-3
ASSPLGTGYEQY | TRBV18 | 12 | TRBJ2-7
ASTRTGSFSDDGYT | TRBV9 | 14 | TRBJ1-2
AISEAGGSDTEAF | TRBV10-3 | 13 | TRBJ1-1
ASSLGPLANTEAF | TRBV7-6 | 13 | TRBJ1-1
ASSLGLAGGRYEQY | TRBV7-2 | 14 | TRBJ2-7
ASSPKEASLGEKLF | TRBV18 | 14 | TRBJ1-4
ASSQTVGGNEQF | TRBV3-1/TRBV3-2 | 12 | TRBJ2-1
ASSQPGLAGYETQY | TRBV3-1/TRBV3-2 | 14 | TRBJ2-5
ASSIDPDEKLF | TRBV19 | 11 | TRBJ1-4
ASSPAGVYGYT | TRBV7-2 | 11 | TRBJ1-2
ASSLLAGAAYNEQF | TRBV5-4 | 14 | TRBJ2-1
ASSHPTGGLNTEAF | TRBV4-1 | 14 | TRBJ1-1
ASRRQGRGSGNTIY | TRBV2 | 14 | TRBJ1-3
ASSQDPVRVSPLH | TRBV3-1/TRBV3-2 | 13 | TRBJ1-6
ASTAGQGKGQPQH | TRBV27 | 13 | TRBJ1-5
ASFKTIDSPLH | TRBV18 | 11 | TRBJ1-6
ASSLIPGTGDYGYT | TRBV4-1 | 14 | TRBJ1-2
ASSQGQSSSYNEQF | TRBV4-1 | 14 | TRBJ2-1
ASSPRTANTGELF | TRBV9 | 13 | TRBJ2-2
ASSSRGNEQY | TRBV5-1 | 10 | TRBJ2-7
ASSLTGATNEKLF | TRBV7-7 | 13 | TRBJ1-4
ASSPKAGGFTDTQY | TRBV27 | 14 | TRBJ2-3
ASRGHGIYEQY | TRBV27 | 11 | TRBJ2-7
ASSINGGNNYGYT | TRBV19 | 13 | TRBJ1-2
ASRKPRGTDTQY | TRBV28 | 12 | TRBJ2-3
AWSVQGDYGYT | TRBV30 | 11 | TRBJ1-2
ATSRLPDSIGEKLF | TRBV15 | 14 | TRBJ1-4
ATSDSGDGYSNQPQH | TRBV24-1 | 15 | TRBJ1-5
ASSLTRENEQF | TRBV7-3 | 11 | TRBJ2-1
ASKRQGANTGELF | TRBV19 | 13 | TRBJ2-2
ASSERHRNTEAF | TRBV2 | 12 | TRBJ1-1
ASSSPRRDGYT | TRBV28 | 11 | TRBJ1-2
ASSPDRGNEKLF | TRBV7-9 | 12 | TRBJ1-4
AILTEEPPGNTIY | TRBV2 | 13 | TRBJ1-3